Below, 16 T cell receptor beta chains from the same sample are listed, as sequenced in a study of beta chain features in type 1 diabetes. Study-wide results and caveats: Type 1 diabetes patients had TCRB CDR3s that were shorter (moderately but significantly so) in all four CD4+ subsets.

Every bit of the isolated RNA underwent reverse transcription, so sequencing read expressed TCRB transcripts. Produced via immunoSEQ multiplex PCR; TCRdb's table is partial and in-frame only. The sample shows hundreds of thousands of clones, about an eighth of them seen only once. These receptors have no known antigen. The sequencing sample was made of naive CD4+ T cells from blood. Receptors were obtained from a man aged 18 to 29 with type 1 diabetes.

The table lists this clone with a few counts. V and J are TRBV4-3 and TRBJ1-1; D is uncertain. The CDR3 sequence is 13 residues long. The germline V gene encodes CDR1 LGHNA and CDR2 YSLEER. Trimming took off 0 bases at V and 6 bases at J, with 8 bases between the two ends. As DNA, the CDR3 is TGCGCCAGCAGCCAAGATTTACGGGCTGAAGCTTTCTTT. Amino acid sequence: CASSQDLRAEAFF.

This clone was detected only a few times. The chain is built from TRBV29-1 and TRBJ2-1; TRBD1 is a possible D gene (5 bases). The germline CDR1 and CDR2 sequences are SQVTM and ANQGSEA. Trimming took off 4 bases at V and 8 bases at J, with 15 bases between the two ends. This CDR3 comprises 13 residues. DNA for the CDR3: TGCAGCGTTGGGCGCAGGGCGTTGGATGAGCAGTTCTTC. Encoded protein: CSVGRRALDEQFF.

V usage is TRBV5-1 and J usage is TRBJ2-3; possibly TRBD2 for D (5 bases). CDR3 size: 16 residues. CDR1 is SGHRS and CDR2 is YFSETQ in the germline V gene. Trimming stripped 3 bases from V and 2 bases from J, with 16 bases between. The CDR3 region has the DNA TGCGCCAGCAGCTCTAGCATTCCTGTACTCACAGATACGCAGTATTTT. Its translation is CASSSSIPVLTDTQYF.

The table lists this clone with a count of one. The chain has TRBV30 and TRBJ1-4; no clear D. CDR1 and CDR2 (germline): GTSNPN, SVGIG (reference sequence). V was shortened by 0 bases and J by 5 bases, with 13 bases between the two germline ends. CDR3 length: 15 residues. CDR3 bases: TGTGCCTGGAGTGTGCAATACGACCCCAATGAAAAACTGTTTTTT. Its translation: CAWSVQYDPNEKLFF.

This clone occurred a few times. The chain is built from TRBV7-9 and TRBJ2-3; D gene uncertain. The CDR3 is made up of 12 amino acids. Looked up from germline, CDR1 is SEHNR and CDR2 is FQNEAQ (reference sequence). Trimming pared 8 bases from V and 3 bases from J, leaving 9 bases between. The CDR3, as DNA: TGTGCCAGCTCAGCGATTACAGATACGCAGTATTTT. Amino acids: CASSAITDTQYF.

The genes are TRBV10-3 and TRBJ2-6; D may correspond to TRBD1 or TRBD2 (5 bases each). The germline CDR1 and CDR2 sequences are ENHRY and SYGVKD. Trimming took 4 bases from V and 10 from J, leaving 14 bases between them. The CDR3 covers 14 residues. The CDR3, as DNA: TGTGCCATCAGTGCCTATAGGGACGAGAACGTCCTGACTTTC. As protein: CAISAYRDENVLTF.

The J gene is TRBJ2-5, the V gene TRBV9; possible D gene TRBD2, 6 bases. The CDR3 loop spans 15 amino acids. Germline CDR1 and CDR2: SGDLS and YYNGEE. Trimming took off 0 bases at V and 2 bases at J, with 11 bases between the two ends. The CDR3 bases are TGTGCCAGCAGCGTAGGGGCGGGGAGTCAAGAGACCCAGTACTTC. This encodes CASSVGAGSQETQYF.

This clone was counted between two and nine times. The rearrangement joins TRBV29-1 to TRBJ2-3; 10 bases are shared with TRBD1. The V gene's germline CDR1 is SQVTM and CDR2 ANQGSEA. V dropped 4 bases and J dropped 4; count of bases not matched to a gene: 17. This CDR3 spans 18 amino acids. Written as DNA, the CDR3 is TGCAGCGTTGCGCCTTTCTCATTGGGACAGGGGTTTTCAGATACGCAGTATTTT. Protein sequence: CSVAPFSLGQGFSDTQYF.

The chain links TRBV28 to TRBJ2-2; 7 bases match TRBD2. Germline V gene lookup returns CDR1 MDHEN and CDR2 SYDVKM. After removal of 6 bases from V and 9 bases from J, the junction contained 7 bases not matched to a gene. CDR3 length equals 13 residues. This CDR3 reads CASRLTSYRELFF. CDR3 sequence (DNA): TGTGCCAGCAGACTGACTAGCTACAGGGAGCTGTTTTTT.

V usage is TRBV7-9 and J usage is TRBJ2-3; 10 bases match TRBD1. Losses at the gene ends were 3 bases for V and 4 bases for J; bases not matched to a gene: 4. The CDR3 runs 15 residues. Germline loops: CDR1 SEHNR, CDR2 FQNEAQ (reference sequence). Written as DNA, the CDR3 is TGTGCCAGCAGCTTGTTTGGGACAGGGGCAGATACGCAGTATTTT. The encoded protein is CASSLFGTGADTQYF.

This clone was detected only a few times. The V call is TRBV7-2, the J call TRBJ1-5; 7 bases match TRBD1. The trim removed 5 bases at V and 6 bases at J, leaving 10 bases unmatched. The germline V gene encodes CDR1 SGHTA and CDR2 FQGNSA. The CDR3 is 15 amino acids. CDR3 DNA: TGTGCCAGCAGCCTCTGGACAGGACGGGGTCAGCCCCAGCATTTT. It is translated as CASSLWTGRGQPQHF.

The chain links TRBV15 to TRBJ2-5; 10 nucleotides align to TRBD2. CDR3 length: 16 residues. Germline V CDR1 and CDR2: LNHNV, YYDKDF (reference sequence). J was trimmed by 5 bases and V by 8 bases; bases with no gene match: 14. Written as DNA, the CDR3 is TGTGCCACCGAACTACGAACACTAGCGGGATGGGAGACCCAGTACTTC. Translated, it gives CATELRTLAGWETQYF.

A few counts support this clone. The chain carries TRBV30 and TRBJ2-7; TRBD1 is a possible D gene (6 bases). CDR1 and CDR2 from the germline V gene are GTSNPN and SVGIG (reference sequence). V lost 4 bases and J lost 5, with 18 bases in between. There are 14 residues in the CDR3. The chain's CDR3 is CAWTRSAGAHEQYF. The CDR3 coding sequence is TGTGCCTGGACTCGCTCTGCAGGGGCCCACGAGCAGTACTTC.

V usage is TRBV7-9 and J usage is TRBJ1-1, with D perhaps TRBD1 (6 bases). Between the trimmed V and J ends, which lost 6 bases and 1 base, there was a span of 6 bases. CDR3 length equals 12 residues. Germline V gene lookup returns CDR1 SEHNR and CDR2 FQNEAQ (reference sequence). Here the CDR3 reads CASRDRNTEAFF. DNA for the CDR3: TGTGCCAGCAGGGACAGGAACACTGAAGCTTTCTTT.

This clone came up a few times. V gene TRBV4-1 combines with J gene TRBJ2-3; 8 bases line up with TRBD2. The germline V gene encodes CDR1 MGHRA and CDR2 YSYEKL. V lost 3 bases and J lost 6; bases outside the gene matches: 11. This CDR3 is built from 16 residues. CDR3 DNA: TGCGCCAGCAGCCAGGCTACCGGGGGGGCCTGGGATACGCAGTATTTT. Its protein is CASSQATGGAWDTQYF.

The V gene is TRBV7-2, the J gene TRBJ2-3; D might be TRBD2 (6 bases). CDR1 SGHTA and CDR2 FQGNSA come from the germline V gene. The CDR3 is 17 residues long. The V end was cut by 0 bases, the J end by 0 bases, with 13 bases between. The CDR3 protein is CASSLAQYSGSTDTQYF. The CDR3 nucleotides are TGTGCCAGCAGCTTAGCGCAGTACAGCGGGAGCACAGATACGCAGTATTTT.